Given below is one T cell receptor beta chain in context. The sample belongs to a study of high-grade serous ovarian cancer treatment subgroups. The CDR3 extends over 16 amino acids. V gave up 0 bases and J gave up 6 bases, with 17 bases separating them. The V gene's germline CDR1 is MNHNY and CDR2 SVGAGI (reference sequence). TCRdb's table, derived via immunoSEQ multiplex PCR, lists solely in-frame clones and lacks some. Of approximately 40,000 clones listed, roughly three quarters were seen once; the top ten hold about 3.3%. The tumor samples were collected prior to definitive surgery or chemotherapy.

Sample: tumor tissue. This TCR came from a human donor with high-grade serous ovarian cancer. The rearrangement joins TRBV6-6 to TRBJ1-2; D may be TRBD1 (6 bases). This chain's CDR3 is CASSYSQGLGGDGYTF. For the CDR3, the DNA is TGTGCCAGCAGTTACTCTCAGGGGTTGGGAGGGGATGGCTACACCTTC.